This is a list of T cell receptor beta chains from one sample in a study of blood T cells in healthy people across ages. Via MiXCR, TCRdb re-called the 5' RACE reads, giving one row per CDR3 protein. The data show 1 million to 1.2 million distinct CDR3 sequences, more than 30% seen once. Sequenced material: blood. Source of these receptors: a man younger than 30 in good health. Each CDR3 is given with its conserved first and last residue. D genes are given only for firm matches. Only part of the rows carry a size: once, few, many, or a class if the clone is expanded.

cdr3_nt: TGTGCCAGCAGTTCATTCCGGGACGGGAACACTGAAGCTTTCTTT
cdr3_aa: CASSSFRDGNTEAFF
clone_size: -
v_call: TRBV6-2/TRBV6-3
j_call: TRBJ1-1
d_call: -

cdr3_nt: TGTGCCAGCAGCGGGATCGAAGGAGAAGAGCAGTACTTC
cdr3_aa: CASSGIEGEEQYF
clone_size: -
v_call: TRBV7-6
j_call: TRBJ2-5
d_call: -

cdr3_nt: TGTGCCAGCAGCTACATTCCCAATGACGAGCAGTACTTC
cdr3_aa: CASSYIPNDEQYF
clone_size: -
v_call: TRBV7-3
j_call: TRBJ2-7
d_call: -

cdr3_nt: TGTGCCAGCAGTGAATCCGTGTGGGGACGTGAAAAACTGTTTTTT
cdr3_aa: CASSESVWGREKLFF
clone_size: few
v_call: TRBV6-1
j_call: TRBJ1-4
d_call: -

cdr3_nt: TGTGCCAGCAGCTTACGGACTAACCAAGAGACCCAGTACTTC
cdr3_aa: CASSLRTNQETQYF
clone_size: few
v_call: TRBV7-2
j_call: TRBJ2-5
d_call: -

cdr3_nt: TGTGCTAGTGGTTCCGGACAGGGGAGGGGTGAGCAGTTCTTC
cdr3_aa: CASGSGQGRGEQFF
clone_size: few
v_call: TRBV12-5
j_call: TRBJ2-1
d_call: TRBD1

cdr3_nt: TGTGCCAGCAGTTACTCGACAGGGTATGAGACCCAGTTCTTC
cdr3_aa: CASSYSTGYETQFF
clone_size: -
v_call: TRBV6-6
j_call: TRBJ2-1
d_call: TRBD1

cdr3_nt: TGTGCCAGTAGTCCCGAGGGACTAGCGGAAGAGACCCAGTACTTC
cdr3_aa: CASSPEGLAEETQYF
clone_size: -
v_call: TRBV19
j_call: TRBJ2-5
d_call: TRBD2

cdr3_nt: TGCAGTGCTAGTCTGGGGGTACAGCCCCAGCATTTT
cdr3_aa: CSASLGVQPQHF
clone_size: -
v_call: TRBV20-1
j_call: TRBJ1-5
d_call: -

cdr3_nt: TGTGCCAGCAGCGCTCTGTTGGGGGGGTCAGAGACCCAGTACTTC
cdr3_aa: CASSALLGGSETQYF
clone_size: -
v_call: TRBV21-1
j_call: TRBJ2-5
d_call: -

cdr3_nt: TGTGCCAGCAGTGGACTAGCTTCCCGCAATGAGCAGTTCTTC
cdr3_aa: CASSGLASRNEQFF
clone_size: -
v_call: TRBV6-2/TRBV6-3
j_call: TRBJ2-1
d_call: TRBD2

cdr3_nt: TGTGCCAGCAGCTTGACTAGCGGGGTTGTGGATACGCAGTATTTT
cdr3_aa: CASSLTSGVVDTQYF
clone_size: many
v_call: TRBV12-3/TRBV12-4
j_call: TRBJ2-3
d_call: TRBD2

cdr3_nt: TGCAGTGCGATTCAACACAGTTCTAGCACAGATACGCAGTATTTT
cdr3_aa: CSAIQHSSSTDTQYF
clone_size: few
v_call: TRBV20-1
j_call: TRBJ2-3
d_call: -

cdr3_nt: TGTGCCAGCAGTTACCGGAGTCTAGGTTACAATGAGCAGTTCTTC
cdr3_aa: CASSYRSLGYNEQFF
clone_size: -
v_call: TRBV6-5
j_call: TRBJ2-1
d_call: -

cdr3_nt: TGTGCCACCAGCAGAGATGGTGGCTACACCTTC
cdr3_aa: CATSRDGGYTF
clone_size: few
v_call: TRBV15
j_call: TRBJ1-2
d_call: -

cdr3_nt: TGCGCCAGCAGCCAAGATAGGGGGATAAACGCTAACTATGGCTACACCTTC
cdr3_aa: CASSQDRGINANYGYTF
clone_size: few
v_call: TRBV4-3
j_call: TRBJ1-2
d_call: -

cdr3_nt: TGCGCCAGCAGCCCCGACGGGGGGCCTTACAATGAGCAGTTCTTC
cdr3_aa: CASSPDGGPYNEQFF
clone_size: -
v_call: TRBV4-3
j_call: TRBJ2-1
d_call: -

cdr3_nt: TGTGCCAGCACGAAAGCACCCAATCAGCCCCAGCATTTT
cdr3_aa: CASTKAPNQPQHF
clone_size: few
v_call: TRBV12-3/TRBV12-4
j_call: TRBJ1-5
d_call: -

cdr3_nt: TGTACCAGCAGCCCTTCTAGCGCGAGCTCCTACAATGAGCAGTTCTTC
cdr3_aa: CTSSPSSASSYNEQFF
clone_size: -
v_call: TRBV4-2
j_call: TRBJ2-1
d_call: -

cdr3_nt: TGTGCCAGCAGTTATTTGAGGACGCACGCCTACAATGAGCAGTTCTTC
cdr3_aa: CASSYLRTHAYNEQFF
clone_size: -
v_call: TRBV28
j_call: TRBJ2-1
d_call: -

cdr3_nt: TGCGCCAGCAGCCAAGAGGATCCGGCGCGGGAGCTGTTTTTT
cdr3_aa: CASSQEDPARELFF
clone_size: -
v_call: TRBV4-3
j_call: TRBJ2-2
d_call: -

cdr3_nt: TGTGCCAGCAGCTTCAGAACAGCTAACTATGGCTACACCTTC
cdr3_aa: CASSFRTANYGYTF
clone_size: few
v_call: TRBV12-3/TRBV12-4
j_call: TRBJ1-2
d_call: -